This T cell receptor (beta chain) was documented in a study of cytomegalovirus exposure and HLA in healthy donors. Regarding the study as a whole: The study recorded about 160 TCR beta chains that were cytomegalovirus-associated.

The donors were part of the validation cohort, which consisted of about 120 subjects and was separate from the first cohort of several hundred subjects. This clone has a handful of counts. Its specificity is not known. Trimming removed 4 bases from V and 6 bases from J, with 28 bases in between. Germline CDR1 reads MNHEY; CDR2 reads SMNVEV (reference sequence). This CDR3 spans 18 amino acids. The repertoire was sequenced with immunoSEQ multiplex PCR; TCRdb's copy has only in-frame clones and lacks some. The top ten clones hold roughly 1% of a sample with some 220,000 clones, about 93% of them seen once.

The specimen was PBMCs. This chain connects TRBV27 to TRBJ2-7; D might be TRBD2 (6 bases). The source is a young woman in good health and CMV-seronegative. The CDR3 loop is CASSSTTGTSYVFREQYF. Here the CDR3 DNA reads TGTGCCAGCAGTTCCACAACCGGGACTTCGTACGTCTTCCGCGAGCAGTACTTC.